A single T cell receptor beta chain is shown here with its context. Produced via immunoSEQ multiplex PCR; TCRdb's table is partial and in-frame only. Among roughly 230,000 clones listed, approximately 80% were seen once. The data were obtained in a study of blood T cell repertoires in COVID-19. The CDR3 has 14 residues. Losses at the gene ends were 7 bases for V and 0 bases for J; bases not matched to a gene: 3. Germline CDR1 SQVTM, CDR2 ANQGSEA. This receptor was obtained from a woman between 45 and 65 years old with acute or convalescent COVID-19. The V call is TRBV29-1, the J call TRBJ1-5; 10 bases align to TRBD1. The sequenced sample consisted of peripheral blood. The CDR3: CSAGTGDSNQPQHF. In DNA, the CDR3 is TGCAGCGCTGGGACAGGGGATAGCAATCAGCCCCAGCATTTT.